This T cell receptor beta chain was retrieved from a study of Graves' ophthalmopathy and Graves' hyperthyroidism listed by TCRdb under 2018. In the study overall: Peripheral blood samples were taken at the time of initial diagnosis, before any treatment was given. The study used signatures of the TCR beta repertoire to tell Graves' ophthalmopathy apart from Graves' hyperthyroidism and to predict which patients would progress to ophthalmopathy. In total, under 150 blood samples were TCR-sequenced: 43 ophthalmopathy, some 80 hyperthyroidism and about 17 hyperthyroidism-to-ophthalmopathy patients. To explore V-J signatures that distinguish ophthalmopathy from hyperthyroidism, a discovery set of 100 patients was enrolled, made up of under 50 with ophthalmopathy and 55 to 65 with stable hyperthyroidism. For independent validation, a separate cohort was made up of approximately 19 hyperthyroidism patients plus 17 patients who later progressed from hyperthyroidism to ophthalmopathy. In over 5 hyperthyroidism patients, the T-cell repertoires found in thyroid tissue were compared with those found in blood. After sampling, hyperthyroidism patients received methimazole starting at 30 mg daily, and ophthalmopathy patients received high-dose intravenous methylprednisolone. For training and testing, the approximately 97 patients in the discovery cohort were randomly divided in a 7:3 ratio. Results the study describes overall, beyond this receptor: Most expanded thyroid clonotypes with frequency above 0.001 were also detected in blood, suggesting blood repertoires may reflect the thyroid immune response. Ophthalmopathy was separated from stable hyperthyroidism by the 13-signature model with roughly 88% sensitivity and about 83% specificity in cross-validation and with 80%/75% in the test set. In validation, the model predicted ophthalmopathy progression with less than 71% sensitivity and roughly 72% specificity; some twelve predicted patients were CT-confirmed with GO in a median of about 6.1 months. No statistical method was used to set the sample size in advance, and the investigators knew which group each participant was assigned to.

The CDR3 numbers 12 residues from cysteine through phenylalanine. Here the CDR3 DNA is all that survives: 36 bases in frame from base 1. The germline V gene supplies CDR1 MNHEY and CDR2 SVGAGI. V is clipped by 6 bases and J by 5 bases, and the sequence between their germline boundaries is 11 bases long. For repertoire sequencing, TCR beta CDR3 regions were amplified from RNA transcripts. The first round was an RT-PCR using HTBI primers with the Qiagen OneStep RT-PCR kit, and this first round was followed by a second-round multiplex PCR, then size selection and purification. Libraries were sequenced on an Illumina HiSeq2000 using paired-end 100 bp reads. In the source study's methods: SOAPnuke was used to process the reads, removing any read that contained adapters or uncalled bases, had a mean Phred below 15, or lacked an exact match to the constant primer or identifier. COPE v1.2.5 was used to merge the high-quality paired reads. Unique nucleotide sequences were defined as clonotypes and aligned to IMGT TRB V, D and J references using MiTCR v1.1. The analysis was limited to V-J combinations with a frequency above 0.0001, which together covered roughly 99% of repertoires. For each V-J combination, a TCR clonal expansion and chaos score was defined as the ratio of F50 clonal expansion to chaos observed in the TCRdist matrix. Welch's t-statistics and random forest were used to reduce features to more than ten V-J combinations, which were fed into a naive Bayes classifier. The similarity between thyroid and blood repertoires was quantified using the Morisita-Horn index. The public reads were quality trimmed at Q25 with fastp and then assembled into clones with MiXCR by TCRdb, keeping productive beta chains. Rows are unified per CDR3 protein, each entry keeping the most common DNA and genes. These V and J calls derive from TCRdb rather than the authors' analysis. The sample contains hundreds of thousands of distinct CDR3 sequences, 20% to 25% of them found a single time. Jointly, the top ten make up approximately 7.7% of the sample.

In this sample, this clonotype turned up many times. The target of this receptor is not known. One base away there is no much larger clone; base qualities are not given. Hyperthyroidism was considered stable if no progression to ophthalmopathy occurred within 18 months of follow-up. Patients with hyperthyroidism were aged 18 to 65 years, had been newly diagnosed, and had a disease duration of less than 2 months. Patients were excluded if they had other autoimmune diseases, uncontrolled infections, pregnancy or lactation. Clinical symptoms, serum thyroxine, TRAb, thyroid ultrasound and orbital computed tomography formed the basis of the diagnosis. Ficoll-Paque density gradient centrifugation was used to isolate PBMCs from approximately 10 ml of fresh peripheral blood. Trizol reagent was used to extract the total RNA, and its quality was then checked on an Agilent 2100 Bioanalyzer.

The clonotype comes from a young woman with stable Graves' hyperthyroidism. Some clones in this sample may be carry-over from other donors' samples. Donor details come from another sample of the same person, matched by shared clones. Sequencing was carried out using peripheral blood. The rearrangement joined TRBV6-5 to TRBJ2-7, with TRBD1 as a weak D call on 6 bases. The CDR3 sequence is CASRHRANEQYF. The DNA sequence is given as TGTGCCAGCAGGCACAGGGCAAACGAGCAGTACTTC.